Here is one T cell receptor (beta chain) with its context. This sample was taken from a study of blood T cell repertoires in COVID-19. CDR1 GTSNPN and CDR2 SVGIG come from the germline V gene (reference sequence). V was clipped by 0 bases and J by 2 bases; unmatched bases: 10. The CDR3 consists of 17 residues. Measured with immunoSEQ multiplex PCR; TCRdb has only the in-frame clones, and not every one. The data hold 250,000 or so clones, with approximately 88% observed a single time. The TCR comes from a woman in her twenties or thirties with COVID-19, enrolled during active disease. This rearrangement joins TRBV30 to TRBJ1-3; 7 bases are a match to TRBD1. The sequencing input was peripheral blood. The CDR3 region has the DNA TGTGCCTGGAGTGTTAACGGCGTAGGGGGCACTGGAAACACCATATATTTT. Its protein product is CAWSVNGVGGTGNTIYF.